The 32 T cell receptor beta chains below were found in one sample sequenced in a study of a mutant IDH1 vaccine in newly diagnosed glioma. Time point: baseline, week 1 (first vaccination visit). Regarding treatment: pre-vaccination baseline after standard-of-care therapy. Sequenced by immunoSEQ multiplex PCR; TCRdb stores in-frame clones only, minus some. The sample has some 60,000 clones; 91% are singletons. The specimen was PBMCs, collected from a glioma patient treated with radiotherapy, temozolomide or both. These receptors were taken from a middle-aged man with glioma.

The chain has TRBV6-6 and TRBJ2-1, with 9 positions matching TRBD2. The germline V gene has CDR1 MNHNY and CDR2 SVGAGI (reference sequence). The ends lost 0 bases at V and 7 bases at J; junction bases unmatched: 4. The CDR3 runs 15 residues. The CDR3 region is CASSYSYLAGNEQFF. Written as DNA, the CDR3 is TGTGCCAGCAGTTACTCGTACCTAGCGGGAAATGAGCAGTTCTTC.

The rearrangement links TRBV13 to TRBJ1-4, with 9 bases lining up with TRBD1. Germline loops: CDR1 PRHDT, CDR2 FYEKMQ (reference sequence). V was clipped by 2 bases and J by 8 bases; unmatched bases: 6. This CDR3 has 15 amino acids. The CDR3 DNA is TGTGCCAGCAGCTTAAGGACAGGGGTGGGGGAAAAACTGTTTTTT. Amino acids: CASSLRTGVGEKLFF.

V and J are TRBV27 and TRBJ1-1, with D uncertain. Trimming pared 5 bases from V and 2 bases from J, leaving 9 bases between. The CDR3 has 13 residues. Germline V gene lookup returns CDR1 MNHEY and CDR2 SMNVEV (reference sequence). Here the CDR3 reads CASSQQRNTEAFF. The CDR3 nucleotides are TGTGCCAGCAGTCAACAGAGAAACACTGAAGCTTTCTTT.

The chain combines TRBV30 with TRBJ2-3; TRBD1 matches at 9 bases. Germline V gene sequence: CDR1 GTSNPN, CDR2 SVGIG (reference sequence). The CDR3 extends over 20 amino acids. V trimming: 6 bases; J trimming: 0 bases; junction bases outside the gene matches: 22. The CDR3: CACRPGQGFTRQESTDTQYF. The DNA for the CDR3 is TGTGCCTGTAGGCCGGGACAGGGTTTCACTCGACAAGAAAGCACAGATACGCAGTATTTT.

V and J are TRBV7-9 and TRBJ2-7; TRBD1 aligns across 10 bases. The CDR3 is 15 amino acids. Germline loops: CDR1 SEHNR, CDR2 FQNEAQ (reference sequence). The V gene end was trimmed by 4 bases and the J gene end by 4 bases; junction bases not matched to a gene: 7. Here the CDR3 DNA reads TGTGCCAGCAGCTCTCCCGGGGACAGGGGATACGAGCAGTACTTC. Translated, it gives CASSSPGDRGYEQYF.

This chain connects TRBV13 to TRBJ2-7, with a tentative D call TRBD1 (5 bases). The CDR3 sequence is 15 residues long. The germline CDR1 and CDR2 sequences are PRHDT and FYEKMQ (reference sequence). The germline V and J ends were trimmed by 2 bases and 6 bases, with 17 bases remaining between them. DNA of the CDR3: TGTGCCAGCAGCTTAATGATGTCAGGGTACGTCGAGCAGTACTTC. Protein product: CASSLMMSGYVEQYF.

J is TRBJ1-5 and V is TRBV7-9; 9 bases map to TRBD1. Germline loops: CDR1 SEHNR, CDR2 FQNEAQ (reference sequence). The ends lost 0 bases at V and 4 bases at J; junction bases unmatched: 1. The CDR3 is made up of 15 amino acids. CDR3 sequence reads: CASSLAGTGNQPQHF. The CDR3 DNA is TGTGCCAGCAGCTTAGCTGGGACAGGGAATCAGCCCCAGCATTTT.

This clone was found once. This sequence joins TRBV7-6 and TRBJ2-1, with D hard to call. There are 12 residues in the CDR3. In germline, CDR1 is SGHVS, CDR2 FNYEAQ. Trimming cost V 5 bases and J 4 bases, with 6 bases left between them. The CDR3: CASSPQYNEQFF. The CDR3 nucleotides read TGTGCCAGCAGCCCGCAGTACAATGAGCAGTTCTTC.

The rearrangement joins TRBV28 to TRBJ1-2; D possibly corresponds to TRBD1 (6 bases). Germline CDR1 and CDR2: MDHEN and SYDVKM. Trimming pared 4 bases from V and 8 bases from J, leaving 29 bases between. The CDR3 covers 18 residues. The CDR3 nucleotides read TGTGCCAGCAGTTCCGTTTTCTACCCGAGGGGGGAGGGATTGGGCTACACCTTC. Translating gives CASSSVFYPRGEGLGYTF.

The CDR3: CASSRDWRTGELFF. CDR3 bases: TGTGCCAGCAGTCGGGACTGGCGGACCGGGGAGCTGTTTTTT. V and J are TRBV6-4 and TRBJ2-2, with TRBD2 as a possible D gene (6 bases). The germline CDR1 and CDR2 sequences are MRHNA and SNTAGT. Trimming removed 5 bases at V and 5 bases at J, with 12 bases between. The CDR3 sequence is 14 residues long.

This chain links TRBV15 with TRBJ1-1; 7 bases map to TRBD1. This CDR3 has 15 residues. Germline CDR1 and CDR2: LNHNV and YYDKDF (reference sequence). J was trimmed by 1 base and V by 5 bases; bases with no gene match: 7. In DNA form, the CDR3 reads TGTGCCACCAGCGTCCGACAGGGTCAGAACACTGAAGCTTTCTTT. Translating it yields CATSVRQGQNTEAFF.

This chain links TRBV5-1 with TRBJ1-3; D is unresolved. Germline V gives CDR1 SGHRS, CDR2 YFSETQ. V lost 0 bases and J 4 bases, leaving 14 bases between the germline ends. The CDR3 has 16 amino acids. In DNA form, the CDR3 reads TGCGCCAGCAGCTTGGACGGCCTGTCTTTCGGAAACACCATATATTTT. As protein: CASSLDGLSFGNTIYF.

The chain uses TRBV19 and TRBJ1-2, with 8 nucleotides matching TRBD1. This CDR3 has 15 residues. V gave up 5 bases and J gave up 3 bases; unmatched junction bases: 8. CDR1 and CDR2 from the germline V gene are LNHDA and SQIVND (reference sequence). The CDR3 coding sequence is TGTGCCAGTAGTCCAAGACAGGGGACGTACTATGGCTACACCTTC. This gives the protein CASSPRQGTYYGYTF.

The CDR3 reads CASSGQRDQPQHF. The CDR3 bases are TGTGCCAGCAGCGGACAGAGGGATCAGCCCCAGCATTTT. The chain employs TRBV2 and TRBJ1-5; maybe TRBD1 (6 bases). This CDR3 has 13 residues. Germline V gene sequence: CDR1 SNHLY, CDR2 FYNNEI. Trimming pared 6 bases from V and 5 bases from J, leaving 11 bases between.

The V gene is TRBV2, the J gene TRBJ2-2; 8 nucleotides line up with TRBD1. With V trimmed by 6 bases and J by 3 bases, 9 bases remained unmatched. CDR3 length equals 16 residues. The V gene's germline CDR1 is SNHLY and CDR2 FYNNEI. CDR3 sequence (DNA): TGTGCCAGCAGGGAGCCCGGGACAGGCCACACCGGGGAGCTGTTTTTT. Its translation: CASREPGTGHTGELFF.

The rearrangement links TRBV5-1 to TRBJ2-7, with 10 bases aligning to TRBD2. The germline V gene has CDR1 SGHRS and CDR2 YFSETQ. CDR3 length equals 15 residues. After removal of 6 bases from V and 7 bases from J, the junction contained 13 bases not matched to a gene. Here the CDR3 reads CASNAQAGGLREQYF. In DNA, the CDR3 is TGCGCCAGCAACGCGCAAGCGGGAGGGCTGCGGGAGCAGTACTTC. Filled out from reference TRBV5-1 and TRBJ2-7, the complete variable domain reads KAGVTQTPRYLIKTRGQQVTLSCSPISGHRSVSWYQQTPGQGLQFLFEYFSETQRNKGNFPGRFSGRQFSNSRSEMNVSTLELGDSALYLCASNAQAGGLREQYFGPGTRLTVT.

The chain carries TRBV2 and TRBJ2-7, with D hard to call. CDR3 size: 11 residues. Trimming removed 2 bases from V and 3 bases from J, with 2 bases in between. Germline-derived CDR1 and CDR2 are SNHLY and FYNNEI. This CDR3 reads CASSEHYEQYF. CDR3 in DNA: TGTGCCAGCAGTGAACACTACGAGCAGTACTTC.

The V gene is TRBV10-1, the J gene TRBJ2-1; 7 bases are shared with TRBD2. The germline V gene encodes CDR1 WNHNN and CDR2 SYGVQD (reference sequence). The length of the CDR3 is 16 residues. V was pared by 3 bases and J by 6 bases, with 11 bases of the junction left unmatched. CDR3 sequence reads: CASSEGAGVRVNEQFF. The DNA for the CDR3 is TGCGCCAGCAGTGAAGGTGCGGGGGTCCGCGTCAATGAGCAGTTCTTC.

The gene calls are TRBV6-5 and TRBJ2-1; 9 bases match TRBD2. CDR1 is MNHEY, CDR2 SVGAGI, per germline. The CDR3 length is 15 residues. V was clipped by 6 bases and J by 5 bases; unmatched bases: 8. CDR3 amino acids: CASSHGLANNNEQFF. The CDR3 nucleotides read TGTGCCAGCAGCCACGGACTAGCGAACAACAATGAGCAGTTCTTC.

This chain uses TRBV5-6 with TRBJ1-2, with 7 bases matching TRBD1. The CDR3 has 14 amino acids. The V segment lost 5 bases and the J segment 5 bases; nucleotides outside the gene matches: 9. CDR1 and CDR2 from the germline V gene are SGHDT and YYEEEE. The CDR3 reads CASSPTGVRYGYTF. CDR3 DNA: TGTGCCAGCAGTCCCACAGGGGTTCGGTATGGCTACACCTTC.

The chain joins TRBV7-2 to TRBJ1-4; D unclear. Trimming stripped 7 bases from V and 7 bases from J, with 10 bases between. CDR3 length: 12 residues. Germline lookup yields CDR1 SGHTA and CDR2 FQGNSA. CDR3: CASTPGGEKLFF. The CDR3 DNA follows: TGTGCCAGCACCCCAGGAGGTGAAAAACTGTTTTTT.

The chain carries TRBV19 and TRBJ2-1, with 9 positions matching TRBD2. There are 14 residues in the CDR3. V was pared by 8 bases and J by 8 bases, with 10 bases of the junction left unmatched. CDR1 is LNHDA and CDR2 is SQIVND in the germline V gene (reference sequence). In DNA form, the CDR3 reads TGTGCCAGTTTACCTAGCGGGATAGGACATGAGCAGTTCTTC. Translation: CASLPSGIGHEQFF.

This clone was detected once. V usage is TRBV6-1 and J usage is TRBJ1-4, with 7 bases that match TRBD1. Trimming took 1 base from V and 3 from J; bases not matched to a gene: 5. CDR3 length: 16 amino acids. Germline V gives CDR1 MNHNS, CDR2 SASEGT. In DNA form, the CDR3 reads TGTGCCAGCAGTGAAGGCCAGGGGGTGGCTAATGAAAAACTGTTTTTT. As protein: CASSEGQGVANEKLFF.

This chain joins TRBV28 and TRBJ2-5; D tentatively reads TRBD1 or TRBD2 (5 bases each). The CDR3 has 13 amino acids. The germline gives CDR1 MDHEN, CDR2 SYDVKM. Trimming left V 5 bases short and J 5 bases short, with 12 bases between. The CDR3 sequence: CASSMRGRETQYF. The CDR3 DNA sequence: TGTGCCAGCAGTATGAGGGGTAGGGAGACCCAGTACTTC.

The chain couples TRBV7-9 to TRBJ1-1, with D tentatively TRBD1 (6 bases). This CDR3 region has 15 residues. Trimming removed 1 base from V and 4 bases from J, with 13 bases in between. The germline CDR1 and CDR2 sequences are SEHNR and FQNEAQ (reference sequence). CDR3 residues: CASSLEQGRGTEAFF. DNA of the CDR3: TGTGCCAGCAGCTTAGAACAGGGAAGGGGCACTGAAGCTTTCTTT.

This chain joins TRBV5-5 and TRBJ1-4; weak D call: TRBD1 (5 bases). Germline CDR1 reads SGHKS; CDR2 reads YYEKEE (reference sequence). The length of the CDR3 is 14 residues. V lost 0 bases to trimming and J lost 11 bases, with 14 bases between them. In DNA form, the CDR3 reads TGTGCCAGCAGCTTGGAACTCGGGGGATGGAAACTGTTTTTT. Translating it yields CASSLELGGWKLFF.

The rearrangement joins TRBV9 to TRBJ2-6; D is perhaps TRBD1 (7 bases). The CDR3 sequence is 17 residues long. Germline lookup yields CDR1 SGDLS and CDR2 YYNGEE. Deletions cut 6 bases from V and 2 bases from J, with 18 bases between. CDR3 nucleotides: TGTGCCAGCAACCCGACAGGGAGGATCGCTGGGGCCAACGTCCTGACTTTC. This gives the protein CASNPTGRIAGANVLTF. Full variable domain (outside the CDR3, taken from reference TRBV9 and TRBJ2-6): DSGVTQTPKHLITATGQRVTLRCSPRSGDLSVYWYQQSLDQGLQFLIQYYNGEERAKGNILERFSAQQFPDLHSELNLSSLELGDSALYFCASNPTGRIAGANVLTFGAGSRLTVL.

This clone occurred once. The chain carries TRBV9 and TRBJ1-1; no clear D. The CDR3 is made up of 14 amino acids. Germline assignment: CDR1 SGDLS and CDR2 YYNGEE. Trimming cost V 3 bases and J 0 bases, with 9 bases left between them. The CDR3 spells CASSEGSLNTEAFF. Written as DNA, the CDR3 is TGTGCCAGCAGCGAGGGCAGCTTGAACACTGAAGCTTTCTTT.

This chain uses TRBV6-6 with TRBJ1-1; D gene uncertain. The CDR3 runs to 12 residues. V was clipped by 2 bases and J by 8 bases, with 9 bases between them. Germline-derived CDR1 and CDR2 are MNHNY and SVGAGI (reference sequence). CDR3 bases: TGTGCCAGCAGTTACGGAGGGCAGGAAGCTTTCTTT. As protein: CASSYGGQEAFF.

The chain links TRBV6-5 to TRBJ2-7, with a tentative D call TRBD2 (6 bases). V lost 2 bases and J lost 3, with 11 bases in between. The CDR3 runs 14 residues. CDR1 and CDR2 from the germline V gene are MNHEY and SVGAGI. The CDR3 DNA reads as TGTGCCAGCAGTTACGGGGAGGCTAGCTACGAGCAGTACTTC. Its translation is CASSYGEASYEQYF.

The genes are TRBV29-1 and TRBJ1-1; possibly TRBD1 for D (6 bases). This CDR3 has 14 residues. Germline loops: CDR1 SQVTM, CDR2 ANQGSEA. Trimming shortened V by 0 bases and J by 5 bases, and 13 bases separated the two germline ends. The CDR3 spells CSVEEQGRGTEAFF. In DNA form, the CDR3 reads TGCAGCGTTGAAGAGCAGGGTAGGGGGACTGAAGCTTTCTTT.

The CDR3 reads CASSFRGLNTEAFF. CDR3 nucleotide sequence: TGTGCCAGCAGCTTCAGAGGGTTGAACACTGAAGCTTTCTTT. The gene calls are TRBV5-4 and TRBJ1-1; D is uncertain. Trimming pared 2 bases from V and 0 bases from J, leaving 8 bases between. Germline CDR1 SGHNT, CDR2 YYREEE (reference sequence). This CDR3 region has 14 residues. The full variable domain, its missing parts supplied by reference TRBV5-4 and TRBJ1-1, is ETGVTQSPTHLIKTRGQQVTLRCSSQSGHNTVSWYQQALGQGPQFIFQYYREEENGRGNFPPRFSGLQFPNYSSELNVNALELDDSALYLCASSFRGLNTEAFFGQGTRLTVV.